This T cell receptor (beta chain) derives from a study of blood T cell repertoires in COVID-19. Study overall: Sites across the United States, Italy and Spain contributed samples from acute and convalescent COVID-19.

Trimming took 9 bases from V and 0 from J; bases not matched to a gene: 7. This CDR3 comprises 15 residues. Germline assignment: CDR1 MDHEN and CDR2 SYDVKM. One Seattle source followed patients from active infection through their disease course. In the original workflow: Estimation of nucleated cell counts relied on the amplification of reference gene primers. Data came from immunoSEQ multiplex PCR; TCRdb stores just in-frame clones and leaves some out. The D gene and trimming were derived from the DNA, and the V and J assignments and clone size from that table. The data hold under 200,000 clones, with approximately 79% observed a single time.

This clonotype was sampled from an older woman with COVID-19, enrolled during active disease. Sequencing input: peripheral blood. The chain joins TRBV28 to TRBJ2-2; 7 bases line up with TRBD2. CDR3 DNA sequence: TGTGCCAGTGGGGGGGACCGACCGAACACCGGGGAGCTGTTTTTT. Its translation is CASGGDRPNTGELFF.